The 8 T cell receptor beta chains given below trace back to one sample, sequenced in a study of blood T cell repertoires in COVID-19. TCRdb keeps only in-frame clones here, not all; method: immunoSEQ multiplex PCR. The sample contains 71,000 or so clones, around 85% of which appear only once. The sample taken for sequencing was peripheral blood. The receptors derive from a man at least 80 years old in a cohort sampled during active COVID-19.

The rearrangement joins TRBV25-1 to TRBJ1-5; unclear D gene. V was clipped by 6 bases and J by 0 bases, with 12 bases between them. This CDR3 has 15 residues. From germline, CDR1 is MGHDK and CDR2 SYGVNS. In nucleotides, the CDR3 is TGTGCCAGCAGCGAGCCGGGAACTAGCAATCAGCCCCAGCATTTT. Translating it yields CASSEPGTSNQPQHF.

The rearrangement joins TRBV7-2 to TRBJ1-2, with D unresolved. V gave up 3 bases and J gave up 4 bases, with 6 bases separating them. This CDR3 contains 12 residues. Germline CDR1 reads SGHTA; CDR2 reads FQGNSA. The CDR3 loop reads CASSFRGYGYTF. The CDR3, as DNA: TGTGCCAGCAGCTTCCGGGGCTATGGCTACACCTTC.

The chain combines TRBV18 with TRBJ2-5, with 9 bases fitting TRBD1. V shed 3 bases and J 9 bases; nucleotides not matched to a gene: 11. This CDR3 has 15 amino acids. CDR1 is KGHSH, CDR2 LQKENI, per germline. The CDR3 DNA follows: TGTGCCAGCTCACCGCCGGGACAGGGATCGAGGGCCCAGTACTTC. This translates into CASSPPGQGSRAQYF.

V and J are TRBV3-1 (or the pseudogene TRBV3-2) and TRBJ1-2; D call uncertain. The germline V and J ends were trimmed by 4 bases and 5 bases, with 11 bases remaining between them. CDR3 length: 13 residues. The germline V gene encodes CDR1 LGHDT and CDR2 YNNKEL (reference sequence). CDR3 DNA sequence: TGTGCCAGCAGCCGATCAGGAGGGTATGGCTACACCTTC. As protein: CASSRSGGYGYTF.

The rearrangement uses TRBV28 and TRBJ1-3, with D unclear. V lost 6 bases and J lost 4, with 10 bases in between. The CDR3 consists of 13 residues. CDR1 MDHEN and CDR2 SYDVKM come from the germline V gene. The CDR3 DNA follows: TGTGCCAGCAGATTTCTTACAGGAAACACCATATATTTT. Its translation is CASRFLTGNTIYF.

The chain combines TRBV5-1 with TRBJ2-2, with D possibly matching TRBD1 (7 bases). The CDR3 sequence is 16 residues long. Trimming pared 0 bases from V and 5 bases from J, leaving 14 bases between. CDR1 is SGHRS, CDR2 YFSETQ, per germline. The DNA for the CDR3 is TGCGCCAGCAGCTTGGGAGTCAGGGGGAGGACCGGGGAGCTGTTTTTT. This codes for CASSLGVRGRTGELFF. Full variable domain (missing parts from reference TRBV5-1 and TRBJ2-2): KAGVTQTPRYLIKTRGQQVTLSCSPISGHRSVSWYQQTPGQGLQFLFEYFSETQRNKGNFPGRFSGRQFSNSRSEMNVSTLELGDSALYLCASSLGVRGRTGELFFGEGSRLTVL.

V gene TRBV9 combines with J gene TRBJ2-2; D might be TRBD1 (5 bases). This CDR3 contains 15 residues. The V gene lost 0 bases and the J gene lost 2 bases, with 8 bases spanning the gap. The germline CDR1 and CDR2 sequences are SGDLS and YYNGEE. The CDR3 sequence is CASSVADRNTGELFF. In DNA, the CDR3 is TGTGCCAGCAGCGTAGCCGACAGAAACACCGGGGAGCTGTTTTTT.

The rearrangement uses TRBV19 and TRBJ2-1, with D hard to call. The CDR3 is 14 amino acids. V was cut by 7 bases and J by 6 bases, with 16 bases left in between. Germline values: CDR1 LNHDA, CDR2 SQIVND (reference sequence). The DNA of the CDR3 is TGTGCCAGTACCCCCTCCTTCTTCGGCAATGAGCAGTTCTTC. It translates to CASTPSFFGNEQFF.